This T cell receptor (beta chain) was identified in a study of blood T cells in healthy people across ages. Findings and caveats of the study: Both naive CD4+ cell counts and diversity were greater in long-lived donors than in aged donors.

Using a J-beta primer mix together with a sample-barcoded 5' primer, a second PCR was run for roughly 6 to 11 cycles. Each sample yielded at least 3 million CDR3-containing paired-end reads. TCRdb reanalysed the 5' RACE reads using MiXCR and keeps one entry per CDR3 protein. The table lists hundreds of thousands of distinct CDR3 sequences, about 28% of them singletons. Only a few counts were recorded for this clonotype. What it binds is not known. V was pared by 5 bases and J by 0 bases, with 13 bases between. CDR3 size: 15 residues. Germline CDR1 reads SEHNR; CDR2 reads FQNEAQ (reference sequence). The receptor's source is a woman older than 75 in good health. The source material was blood. This rearrangement joins TRBV7-9 to TRBJ1-2, with D tentatively TRBD1 (5 bases). The CDR3 sequence: CASSPEGSSNYGYTF. CDR3 sequence (DNA): TGTGCCAGCAGCCCCGAGGGGTCCTCTAACTATGGCTACACCTTC.